This TCR beta chain was identified in a study of shared clonotypes between healthy human individuals. In the study overall: In total, the donors were two women and a few men aged 18 to 49. Researchers assigned three CD4 naive, three CD4 memory, two CD8 naive and one CD8 memory plate to each donor.

The CDR3 is 14 amino acids. Germline V gives CDR1 MNHEY, CDR2 SMNVEV (reference sequence). With V trimmed by 5 bases and J by 4 bases, 5 bases remained unmatched. Note on this clone: Its matching antigen is unknown.

Findings and limits, study-wide: A handful of donors showed sharing of approximately 5% of naive CD4 clonotypes. Although depth was large, rarefaction showed that sequencing of the sorted subsets was incomplete.

CD45RO-negative cells were positively selected for CCR7, leaving out terminally differentiated effector memory CD45RA+ cells. Measured with immunoSEQ multiplex PCR; TCRdb has only the in-frame clones, and not every one. This table holds about 2 million clones, approximately 95% found once. The chain has TRBV27 and TRBJ1-2, with 9 nucleotides matching TRBD1. The TCR was taken from a man younger than 35 in good health. The sequencing sample was made of naive CD8+ T cells sorted from blood. The CDR3 spells CASSITGGSYGYTF. The CDR3 nucleotides are TGTGCCAGCAGTATCACAGGGGGCAGCTATGGCTACACCTTC.